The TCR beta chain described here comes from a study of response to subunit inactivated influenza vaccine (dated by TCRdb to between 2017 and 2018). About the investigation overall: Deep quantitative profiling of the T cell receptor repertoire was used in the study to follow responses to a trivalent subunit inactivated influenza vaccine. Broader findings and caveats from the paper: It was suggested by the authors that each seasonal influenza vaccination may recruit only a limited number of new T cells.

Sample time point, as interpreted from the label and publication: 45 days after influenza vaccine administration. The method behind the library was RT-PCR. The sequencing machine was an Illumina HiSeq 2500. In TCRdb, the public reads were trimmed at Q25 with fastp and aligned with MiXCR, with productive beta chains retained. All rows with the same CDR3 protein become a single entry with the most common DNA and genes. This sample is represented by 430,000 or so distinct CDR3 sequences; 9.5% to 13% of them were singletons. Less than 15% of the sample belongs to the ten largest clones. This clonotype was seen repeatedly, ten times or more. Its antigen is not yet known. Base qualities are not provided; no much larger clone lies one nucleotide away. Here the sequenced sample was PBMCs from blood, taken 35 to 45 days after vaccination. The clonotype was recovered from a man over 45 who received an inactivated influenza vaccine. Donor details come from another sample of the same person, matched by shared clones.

The nucleotide sequence reads TGCAGCCTGGTGGGACTAGCGGACAATGAGCAGTTCTTC. Its protein product is CSLVGLADNEQFF. The chain employs TRBV20-1 and TRBJ2-1; TRBD2 agrees with 11 junctional bases. Its CDR3 holds 13 amino acids, cysteine through phenylalanine. Solely the CDR3 DNA is kept, with 39 bases framed from the first base. CDR1 DFQATT and CDR2 SNEGSKA are derived from the germline V gene (reference sequence).